These 19 T cell receptor beta chains came from one sample sequenced in a study of T cells in tuberculosis. Profiling relied on immunoSEQ multiplex PCR, and the TCRdb table lists in-frame clones only, not all of them. The sample carries fewer than 35,000 clones, about 95% recorded once. The specimen was PBMCs. The receptors here all came from a donor aged 10 to 29 with latent tuberculosis or without tuberculosis infection.

The CDR3 here is CASSPGRAYEQYF. The CDR3 DNA reads as TGTGCCAGCTCACCGGGCAGAGCCTACGAGCAGTACTTC. The rearrangement links TRBV18 to TRBJ2-7, with D uncertain. The CDR3 length is 13 residues. Trimming pared 3 bases from V and 2 bases from J, leaving 8 bases between. CDR1 is KGHSH and CDR2 is LQKENI in the germline V gene.

The V and J genes are TRBV2 and TRBJ1-5; TRBD1 is a possible D gene (6 bases). The V end was cut by 6 bases, the J end by 0 bases, with 15 bases between. Germline V gene sequence: CDR1 SNHLY, CDR2 FYNNEI. This CDR3 is built from 16 residues. The CDR3 DNA is TGTGCCAGCAGAGAGGGAGGGGGATATAGCAATCAGCCCCAGCATTTT. Protein product: CASREGGGYSNQPQHF.

This sequence joins TRBV18 and TRBJ1-2; D might be TRBD1 (5 bases). The germline gives CDR1 KGHSH, CDR2 LQKENI. The V gene lost 3 bases and the J gene lost 0 bases, with 11 bases spanning the gap. The CDR3 extends over 15 amino acids. CDR3 sequence reads: CASSPWEGSNYGYTF. DNA of the CDR3: TGTGCCAGCTCACCCTGGGAGGGGTCTAACTATGGCTACACCTTC. The full variable domain, in which reference TRBV18 and TRBJ1-2 provide the parts outside the CDR3, is NAGVMQNPRHLVRRRGQEARLRCSPMKGHSHVYWYRQLPEEGLKFMVYLQKENIIDESGMPKERFSAEFPKEGPSILRIQQVVRGDSAAYFCASSPWEGSNYGYTFGSGTRLTVV.

The chain is built from TRBV5-1 and TRBJ1-1; D unclear. The CDR3 has 14 residues. Per the germline V gene, CDR1 is SGHRS and CDR2 is YFSETQ. The V and J ends lost 4 bases and 7 bases respectively, with 17 bases between them. The DNA of the CDR3 is TGCGCCAGCAGCCTGATGGTTGGGAGGAATGAAGCTTTCTTT. Amino acid sequence: CASSLMVGRNEAFF.

This chain joins TRBV5-4 and TRBJ2-7, with D perhaps TRBD2 (6 bases). CDR1 is SGHNT, CDR2 YYREEE, per germline (reference sequence). CDR3 length: 15 amino acids. Trimming removed 7 bases from V and 4 bases from J, with 21 bases in between. The CDR3 region is CASFPAGRRDYEQYF. CDR3 nucleotide sequence: TGTGCCAGCTTTCCTGCGGGACGGCGGGATTACGAGCAGTACTTC.

The chain recombines TRBV2 with TRBJ1-2, with 9 bases matching TRBD1. The J segment lost 4 bases and the V segment lost 3 bases, leaving 6 bases of the junction unmatched. CDR3 length: 15 amino acids. From germline, CDR1 is SNHLY and CDR2 FYNNEI. The CDR3 is CASSDRDRVGYGYTF. The CDR3 DNA follows: TGTGCCAGCAGTGACAGGGACAGGGTCGGCTATGGCTACACCTTC.

In this sample, this clone turned up once. The chain is built from TRBV27 and TRBJ2-5, with 8 bases that match TRBD1. Germline CDR1 reads MNHEY; CDR2 reads SMNVEV (reference sequence). Germline trimming cut 6 bases from V and 5 bases from J; bases unmatched to any gene: 8. The CDR3 covers 14 residues. The CDR3 protein is CASRGTGSRETQYF. The DNA of the CDR3 is TGTGCCAGCAGGGGGACAGGAAGCCGGGAGACCCAGTACTTC.

V is TRBV4-2 and J is TRBJ2-7, with D uncertain. The germline V gene encodes CDR1 LGHNA and CDR2 YNFKEQ. V lost 4 bases, J lost 5 bases, and 12 bases lay in between. CDR3 length: 13 residues. This CDR3 reads CASSPMGRDEQYF. As DNA, the CDR3 is TGTGCCAGCAGCCCCATGGGTCGGGACGAGCAGTACTTC.

This rearrangement joins TRBV30 to TRBJ1-3; tentative D call: TRBD1 (5 bases). With 0 bases removed from V and 1 base from J, the gap between germline ends came to 7 bases. Germline values: CDR1 GTSNPN, CDR2 SVGIG (reference sequence). The length of the CDR3 is 14 residues. The CDR3 loop reads CAWSVGGSGNTIYF. The CDR3 nucleotides are TGTGCCTGGAGTGTTGGGGGGTCTGGAAACACCATATATTTT.

This sequence joins TRBV5-1 and TRBJ1-2, with 10 bases identical to TRBD1. J gave up 6 bases and V 3 bases, and 5 bases lay outside the gene matches. Germline V gives CDR1 SGHRS, CDR2 YFSETQ. The CDR3 is 14 amino acids. CDR3 coding DNA: TGCGCCAGCAGCTCCGAGACAGGGGGCGATGGCTACACCTTC. Translation: CASSSETGGDGYTF. Looking up the rest from reference TRBV5-1 and TRBJ1-2 gives the full variable domain: KAGVTQTPRYLIKTRGQQVTLSCSPISGHRSVSWYQQTPGQGLQFLFEYFSETQRNKGNFPGRFSGRQFSNSRSEMNVSTLELGDSALYLCASSSETGGDGYTFGSGTRLTVV.

The V gene is TRBV7-3, the J gene TRBJ2-1; weak D call: TRBD1 (6 bases). The V end was cut by 8 bases, the J end by 6 bases, with 14 bases between. This CDR3 has 13 residues. Germline CDR1 is SGHTA and CDR2 is FQGTGA. The CDR3 here is CASGRQARNEQFF. CDR3 bases: TGTGCCAGCGGACGACAGGCCCGCAATGAGCAGTTCTTC.

V and J are TRBV19 and TRBJ2-5; possibly TRBD1 for D (6 bases). Per the germline V gene, CDR1 is LNHDA and CDR2 is SQIVND (reference sequence). V lost 9 bases to trimming and J lost 7 bases, with 21 bases between them. The CDR3 runs 14 residues. CDR3 loop: CASKYAGAGGTQYF. DNA of the CDR3: TGTGCCAGCAAGTACGCAGGGGCTGGGGGGACCCAGTACTTC.

V usage is TRBV5-5 and J usage is TRBJ2-7; maybe TRBD1 (5 bases). The CDR3 sequence is 13 residues long. V lost 5 bases and J 6 bases, leaving 15 bases between the germline ends. Germline V gene sequence: CDR1 SGHKS, CDR2 YYEKEE (reference sequence). The CDR3: CASSSSGKSEQYF. The CDR3 DNA reads as TGTGCCAGCAGTTCCTCAGGGAAGAGCGAGCAGTACTTC.

J is TRBJ2-5 and V is TRBV7-2, with D possibly TRBD1 on 6 matching bases. Trimming cost V 1 base and J 7 bases, with 10 bases left between them. The CDR3 is 13 residues long. In germline, CDR1 is SGHTA, CDR2 FQGNSA. CDR3 in amino acids: CASSLGLQGTQYF. The CDR3 nucleotides read TGTGCCAGCAGCTTAGGGCTACAGGGGACCCAGTACTTC.

The chain uses TRBV19 and TRBJ2-3; 11 bases are a match to TRBD1. This CDR3 spans 15 amino acids. From germline, CDR1 is LNHDA and CDR2 SQIVND (reference sequence). Trimming took 4 bases from V and 3 from J; bases not matched to a gene: 3. The CDR3 nucleotides read TGTGCCAGTAGTAAGGGACAGGGGGGTACAGATACGCAGTATTTT. Its protein is CASSKGQGGTDTQYF.

The chain carries TRBV18 and TRBJ2-1; possible D gene TRBD2, 5 bases. Per germline, CDR1 KGHSH and CDR2 LQKENI. Trimming pared 4 bases from V and 6 bases from J, leaving 10 bases between. This CDR3 is 13 amino acids long. CDR3 amino acids: CASSLPSRNEQFF. The CDR3, as DNA: TGTGCCAGCTCACTCCCTAGCCGCAATGAGCAGTTCTTC.

Only one count was recorded for this clone. This CDR3 is CASIQQLGRGEQFF. In nucleotides, the CDR3 is TGTGCCAGCATCCAACAGTTGGGGAGGGGTGAGCAGTTCTTC. The chain couples TRBV6-5 to TRBJ2-1; TRBD2 matches at 7 bases. The junction had 12 bases not matched to a gene; V was cut back by 7 bases and J by 9 bases. CDR3 length: 14 amino acids. Germline-derived CDR1 and CDR2 are MNHEY and SVGAGI.

The gene calls are TRBV7-8 and TRBJ2-1; maybe TRBD2 (6 bases). This CDR3 comprises 16 residues. Germline V lookup: CDR1 SGHVS, CDR2 FQNEAQ. V dropped 4 bases and J dropped 1 base, with 14 bases sitting between them. The CDR3 DNA reads as TGTGCCAGCAGCTCCCATTTTGCGGGATCCTACAATGAGCAGTTCTTC. It yields the protein CASSSHFAGSYNEQFF.

The rearrangement links TRBV15 to TRBJ2-1, with 9 bases aligning to TRBD2. V gave up 6 bases and J gave up 10 bases; unmatched junction bases: 16. The CDR3 covers 16 residues. The germline CDR1 and CDR2 sequences are LNHNV and YYDKDF (reference sequence). The CDR3: CATRLRGASGAHEQFF. In DNA, the CDR3 is TGTGCCACCAGACTGAGAGGTGCTAGCGGGGCTCACGAGCAGTTCTTC. Using reference TRBV15 and TRBJ2-1 for the parts outside the CDR3, the full variable domain is DAMVIQNPRYQVTQFGKPVTLSCSQTLNHNVMYWYQQKSSQAPKLLFHYYDKDFNNEADTPDNFQSRRPNTSFCFLDIRSPGLGDTAMYLCATRLRGASGAHEQFFGPGTRLTVL.